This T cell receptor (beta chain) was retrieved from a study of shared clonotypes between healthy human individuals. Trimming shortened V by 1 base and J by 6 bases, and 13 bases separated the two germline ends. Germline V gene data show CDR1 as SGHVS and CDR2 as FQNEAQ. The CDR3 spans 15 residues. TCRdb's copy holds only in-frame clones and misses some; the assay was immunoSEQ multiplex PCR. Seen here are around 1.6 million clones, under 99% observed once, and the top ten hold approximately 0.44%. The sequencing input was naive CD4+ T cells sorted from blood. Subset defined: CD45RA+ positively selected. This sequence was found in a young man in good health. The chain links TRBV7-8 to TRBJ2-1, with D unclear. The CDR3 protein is CASSLERLVGNEQFF. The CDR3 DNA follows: TGTGCCAGCAGCTTAGAGAGGCTAGTGGGCAATGAGCAGTTCTTC.